This T cell receptor beta chain was profiled in a study of early stage breast cancer tumors. Looking at the study overall: ER+/PR+/HER2- status applied to about 70% of the 16 invasive breast tumors. Average read coverage per sample was 7.5 to 10-fold.

The data were produced by immunoSEQ multiplex PCR, yet TCRdb's version contains in-frame clones alone and is incomplete. The data show roughly 57,000 clones, 75% to 95% seen once. The V end was cut by 1 base, the J end by 1 base, with 8 bases between. Germline CDR1 and CDR2: SGHRS and YFSETQ. The CDR3 is made up of 14 amino acids. This receptor was taken from a person aged 70 to 85 with breast cancer. Material for sequencing was blood. The rearrangement links TRBV5-1 to TRBJ1-1; D call uncertain. The CDR3 sequence is CASSLFRGNTEAFF. As DNA, the CDR3 is TGCGCCAGCAGCTTGTTCCGCGGGAACACTGAAGCTTTCTTT.